Below are 13 T cell receptor beta chains sequenced from a single sample in a study of blood T cell repertoires in COVID-19 (dated by TCRdb to 2020 to 2021). Libraries came from the immunoSEQ multiplex PCR assay. Drawn from immuneACCESS, this table holds only the in-frame rearrangements with V and J called that TCRdb kept. Clones are partly lost; checked studies trace under half to an unresolved V gene and leave the rest unexplained. This sample gives 200,000 to 250,000 clones in total; about 87% of them show up just once. 2.7% of the sample is held by the ten biggest clonotypes. Material for sequencing was peripheral blood. The receptors shown here come from a man under 40 with COVID-19, enrolled during active disease.

Concerning this clone itself: This sample also contains other DNA sequences that code for the same CDR3. V usage is TRBV12-3 or TRBV12-4 and J usage is TRBJ2-7; tentatively, D is TRBD1 (5 bases). This CDR3 contains 12 residues. The V and J ends lost 3 bases and 4 bases respectively, with 7 bases between them. The CDR3 DNA reads as TGTGCCAGCAGTTTTCAGGGTTACGAGCAGTACTTC. This translates into CASSFQGYEQYF.

This chain joins TRBV27 and TRBJ1-5, with D possibly TRBD1 on 5 matching bases. Trimming cost V 2 bases and J 9 bases, with 17 bases left between them. The CDR3 has 15 residues. Germline V gives CDR1 MNHEY, CDR2 SMNVEV (reference sequence). The CDR3 nucleotides are TGTGCCAGCAGTTTAGAGGGGTCAGGGAGGCGGCCCCAGCATTTT. It codes for CASSLEGSGRRPQHF.

V gene TRBV6-1 combines with J gene TRBJ1-2, with a tentative D call TRBD1 (5 bases). The germline CDR1 and CDR2 sequences are MNHNS and SASEGT. CDR3 size: 14 residues. V was clipped by 2 bases and J by 0 bases, with 7 bases between them. This chain's CDR3 is CASSERGPNYGYTF. DNA for the CDR3: TGTGCCAGCAGTGAAAGGGGCCCTAACTATGGCTACACCTTC.

This chain uses TRBV6-6 with TRBJ1-2, with D hard to call. Trimming removed 2 bases at V and 4 bases at J, with 8 bases between. Germline loops: CDR1 MNHNY, CDR2 SVGAGI (reference sequence). The CDR3 runs 13 residues. CDR3 coding DNA: TGTGCCAGCAGTTACGTCGGCGGCTATGGCTACACCTTC. It is translated as CASSYVGGYGYTF.

The chain combines TRBV28 with TRBJ2-7, with 11 bases that match TRBD2. The germline V gene encodes CDR1 MDHEN and CDR2 SYDVKM. The trim removed 6 bases at V and 3 bases at J, leaving 10 bases unmatched. This CDR3 region has 16 residues. This CDR3 reads CASSPIGTSGLYEQYF. The CDR3 DNA follows: TGTGCCAGCAGCCCCATCGGGACTAGCGGCCTCTACGAGCAGTACTTC.

This sequence joins TRBV28 and TRBJ2-7, with 10 bases matching TRBD1. Germline V CDR1 and CDR2: MDHEN, SYDVKM. V gave up 8 bases and J gave up 9 bases; unmatched junction bases: 13. The CDR3 is made up of 14 amino acids. The CDR3 spells CASLSAGTGAVQYF. The CDR3, as DNA: TGTGCCAGCTTGTCTGCCGGGACAGGGGCTGTGCAGTACTTC.

In this sample, this clone turned up a few times. This chain connects TRBV4-1 to TRBJ1-2; TRBD1 matches at 7 bases. CDR1 MGHRA and CDR2 YSYEKL come from the germline V gene. With V trimmed by 1 base and J by 4 bases, 12 bases remained unmatched. The CDR3 length is 17 residues. The CDR3 DNA sequence: TGCGCCAGCAGCCAAGCTAGGGACAGCCTTCTTCTCTATGGCTACACCTTC. Amino acids: CASSQARDSLLLYGYTF.

The chain has TRBV24-1 and TRBJ2-7; the D gene is possibly TRBD1 (5 bases). The V end lost 3 bases, the J end lost 2 bases, and 7 bases lay between the germline ends. Germline CDR1 and CDR2: KGHDR and SFDVKD. This CDR3 has 13 residues. The CDR3 sequence: CATSDGATYEQYF. CDR3 DNA: TGTGCCACCAGTGATGGGGCCACCTACGAGCAGTACTTC.

The genes are TRBV3-1 (or the pseudogene TRBV3-2) and TRBJ2-1; 9 nucleotides agree with TRBD2. CDR1 and CDR2 from the germline V gene are LGHDT and YNNKEL (reference sequence). J lost 3 bases, V lost 3 bases, and 3 bases had no gene match. The CDR3 is made up of 15 amino acids. The CDR3, as DNA: TGTGCCAGCAGCCAGGGACTAGCTATCTACAATGAGCAGTTCTTC. Its translation: CASSQGLAIYNEQFF.

This clone came up a few times. The CDR3 DNA follows: TGTGCCACCAGCAGAGAAACCCAGGATGTTTCCTACGAGCAGTACTTC. It specifies CATSRETQDVSYEQYF. V is TRBV15 and J is TRBJ2-7; D not resolved. Per germline, CDR1 LNHNV and CDR2 YYDKDF (reference sequence). The germline V and J ends were trimmed by 0 bases and 1 base, with 13 bases remaining between them. The CDR3 length is 16 residues. The full variable domain, in which reference TRBV15 and TRBJ2-7 provide the parts outside the CDR3, is DAMVIQNPRYQVTQFGKPVTLSCSQTLNHNVMYWYQQKSSQAPKLLFHYYDKDFNNEADTPDNFQSRRPNTSFCFLDIRSPGLGDTAMYLCATSRETQDVSYEQYFGPGTRLTVT.

This chain joins TRBV7-8 and TRBJ1-1; TRBD1 aligns across 7 bases. Germline lookup yields CDR1 SGHVS and CDR2 FQNEAQ. CDR3 length equals 17 residues. V dropped 1 base and J dropped 0; count of bases not matched to a gene: 8. The CDR3 coding sequence is TGTGCCAGCAGCTTAGAGCCAGGGGGACGGATGAACACTGAAGCTTTCTTT. Translated: CASSLEPGGRMNTEAFF.

The J gene is TRBJ2-5, the V gene TRBV7-2, with 8 bases aligning to TRBD1. V lost 5 bases to trimming and J lost 5 bases; unmatched junction nucleotides: 10. The germline V gene encodes CDR1 SGHTA and CDR2 FQGNSA. The CDR3 length is 15 residues. The CDR3 reads CASSPRQGYPETQYF. DNA of the CDR3: TGTGCCAGCAGCCCCCGACAGGGGTACCCGGAGACCCAGTACTTC.

The V gene is TRBV4-3, the J gene TRBJ2-5; 10 bases map to TRBD1. The germline gives CDR1 LGHNA, CDR2 YSLEER. The CDR3 is 14 residues long. The V segment lost 3 bases and the J segment 4 bases; nucleotides outside the gene matches: 2. CDR3 nucleotides: TGCGCCAGCAGCCATGGACAGGGGGGAGAGACCCAGTACTTC. Amino acids: CASSHGQGGETQYF.